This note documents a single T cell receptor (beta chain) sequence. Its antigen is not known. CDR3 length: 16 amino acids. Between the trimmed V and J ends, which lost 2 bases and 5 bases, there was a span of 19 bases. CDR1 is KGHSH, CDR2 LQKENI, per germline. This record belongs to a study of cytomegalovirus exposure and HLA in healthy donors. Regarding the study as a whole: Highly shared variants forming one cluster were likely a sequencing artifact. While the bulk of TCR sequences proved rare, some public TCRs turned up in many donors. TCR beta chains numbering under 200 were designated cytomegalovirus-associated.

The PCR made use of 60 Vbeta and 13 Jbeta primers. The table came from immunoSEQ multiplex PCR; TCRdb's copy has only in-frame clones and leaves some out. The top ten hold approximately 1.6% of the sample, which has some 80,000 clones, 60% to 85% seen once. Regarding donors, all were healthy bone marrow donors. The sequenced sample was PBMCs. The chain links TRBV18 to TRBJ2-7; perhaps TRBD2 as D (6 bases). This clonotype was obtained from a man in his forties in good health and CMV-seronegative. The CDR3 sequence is CASSPEQRGGIDEQYF. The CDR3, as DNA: TGTGCCAGCTCACCAGAGCAAAGGGGAGGTATTGACGAGCAGTACTTC. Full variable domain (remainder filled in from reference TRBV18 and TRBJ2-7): NAGVMQNPRHLVRRRGQEARLRCSPMKGHSHVYWYRQLPEEGLKFMVYLQKENIIDESGMPKERFSAEFPKEGPSILRIQQVVRGDSAAYFCASSPEQRGGIDEQYFGPGTRLTVT.